These 26 T cell receptor beta chains share one sample of origin, sequenced in a study of T cells in Graves' hyperthyroidism and ophthalmopathy (dated by TCRdb to the late 2010s). Libraries were constructed by multiplex PCR. Sequenced on an Illumina HiSeq 2000. The TCR beta CDR3 regions were amplified from RNA transcripts. For the first round of RT-PCR on the TCR CDR3, the HTBI primer set was used together with the Qiagen OneStep RT-PCR kit. TCRdb reworked the public reads: Q25 trimming with fastp, MiXCR clone assembly, productive beta chains retained. When rows share a CDR3 protein, they turn into one entry using the most common DNA and genes. The sample table records a few hundred thousand distinct CDR3 sequences; around 45% of these occur just once. Approximately 8.2% of the sample belongs to the ten largest clones. The sequenced material came from peripheral blood or thyroid tissue (not recorded which). These receptors all come from a woman younger than 30 with Graves' hyperthyroidism. Donor details come from another sample of the same person, matched by shared clones.

This clonotype was found a few times. The rearrangement uses TRBV6-1 and TRBJ2-2, with no clear D. The CDR3 runs to 12 residues. The V and J ends lost 6 bases and 6 bases respectively, with 8 bases between them. Germline loops: CDR1 MNHNS, CDR2 SASEGT. CDR3 residues: CASRRSSGELFF. The CDR3 region has the DNA TGTGCCAGCAGAAGGTCTTCCGGGGAGCTGTTTTTT.

V is TRBV6-1 and J is TRBJ1-1; D possibly corresponds to TRBD1 (6 bases). The ends were cut back, 6 bases at V and 4 bases at J, with 15 bases in the middle. Germline V gene data show CDR1 as MNHNS and CDR2 as SASEGT. The CDR3 has 14 amino acids. The CDR3 protein is CASSHRTVSTEAFF. The CDR3 DNA is TGTGCCAGCAGCCACCGGACAGTGAGCACTGAAGCTTTCTTT.

Concerning this clonotype: Given a much more abundant clone one base away, this may be a read error. The V and J genes are TRBV7-8 and TRBJ2-7; no reliable D call. The CDR3 runs 15 residues. Germline CDR1 reads SGHVS; CDR2 reads FQNEAQ. CDR3 DNA sequence: TGTACCAGCATCCTCAATCAGGCGGCTACCTACGAGCAGTACTTC. Translated, it gives CTSILNQAATYEQYF.

This clonotype came up a few times. Since a much larger clone is just one base distant, this may be a read error. The CDR3 spells CASSLFGTTNGKLFF. CDR3 DNA sequence: TGTGCCAGCAGCTTATTCGGGACAACGAATGGAAAACTGTTTTTT. The chain carries TRBV7-6 and TRBJ1-4, with D possibly being TRBD1 (6 bases). The germline gives CDR1 SGHVS, CDR2 FNYEAQ. This CDR3 has 15 amino acids.

In this sample, this clonotype turned up a few times. This rearrangement joins TRBV29-1 to TRBJ1-1; 8 bases are a match to TRBD1. The germline gives CDR1 SQVTM, CDR2 ANQGSEA. CDR3 length: 14 residues. Trimming cost V 5 bases and J 2 bases; bases outside gene matches: 7. The CDR3 DNA reads as TGCAGCGTTTTAAACAGGGGGTTCAACACTGAAGCTTTCTTT. It translates to CSVLNRGFNTEAFF. The full variable domain, in which reference TRBV29-1 and TRBJ1-1 provide the parts outside the CDR3, is SAVISQKPSRDICQRGTSLTIQCQVDSQVTMMFWYRQQPGQSLTLIATANQGSEATYESGFVIDKFPISRPNLTFSTLTVSNMSPEDSSIYLCSVLNRGFNTEAFFGQGTRLTVV.

This chain connects TRBV6-2 or TRBV6-3 to TRBJ1-1; 9 bases align to TRBD1. Trimming removed 10 bases from V and 5 bases from J; junction bases left unmatched: 14. Germline CDR1 and CDR2: MNHEY and SVGEGT. There are 15 residues in the CDR3. The CDR3 loop reads CATLPRGGQGTEAFF. CDR3 bases: TGTGCCACCCTCCCTAGGGGTGGACAGGGGACTGAAGCTTTCTTT.

Many counts were recorded for this clonotype. The chain uses TRBV7-2 and TRBJ2-7; unclear D gene. Germline loops: CDR1 SGHTA, CDR2 FQGNSA. The V and J ends lost 1 base and 2 bases respectively, with 9 bases between them. The CDR3 spans 14 residues. CDR3 bases: TGTGCCAGCAGCTTAGTAGGGCCTACCTACGAGCAGTACTTC. As protein: CASSLVGPTYEQYF.

This chain uses TRBV25-1 with TRBJ1-2; D unresolved. The CDR3 spans 11 residues. CDR1 and CDR2 from the germline V gene are MGHDK and SYGVNS. V lost 1 base, J lost 4 bases, and 1 base lay in between. The CDR3 DNA reads TGTGCCAGCAGTGAATTCTATGGCTACACCTTC. Encoded protein: CASSEFYGYTF.

This clonotype was picked up many times. This chain connects TRBV29-1 to TRBJ2-5; the D gene is possibly TRBD1 (5 bases). This CDR3 contains 12 residues. V was shortened by 1 base and J by 4 bases, with 7 bases between the two germline ends. Germline V gene lookup returns CDR1 SQVTM and CDR2 ANQGSEA. CDR3 nucleotides: TGCAGCGTTGAAGGGGGCGGAGAGACCCAGTACTTC. Translating gives CSVEGGGETQYF. The whole variable domain, filled in from reference TRBV29-1 and TRBJ2-5, reads SAVISQKPSRDICQRGTSLTIQCQVDSQVTMMFWYRQQPGQSLTLIATANQGSEATYESGFVIDKFPISRPNLTFSTLTVSNMSPEDSSIYLCSVEGGGETQYFGPGTRLLVL.

The chain links TRBV25-1 to TRBJ1-3; possibly TRBD1 for D (5 bases). The V and J ends lost 4 bases and 7 bases respectively, with 14 bases between them. There are 14 residues in the CDR3. From germline, CDR1 is MGHDK and CDR2 SYGVNS. CDR3: CASSVPGPGNTIYF. In DNA form, the CDR3 reads TGTGCCAGCAGTGTTCCGGGACCGGGGAACACCATATATTTT.

This clonotype has more than one count but fewer than ten. The gene calls are TRBV9 and TRBJ2-5; D is unresolved. V lost 4 bases and J lost 2, with 9 bases in between. The CDR3 length is 13 residues. CDR1 is SGDLS and CDR2 is YYNGEE in the germline V gene. The CDR3 here is CASSPTPQETQYF. CDR3 bases: TGTGCCAGCAGCCCCACACCTCAAGAGACCCAGTACTTC.

In its sample, this clonotype was seen a few times. The chain is built from TRBV6-5 and TRBJ1-2, with a possible D match to TRBD1 (5 bases). The germline V and J ends were trimmed by 7 bases and 8 bases, with 14 bases remaining between them. This CDR3 has 12 amino acids. Germline V gene lookup returns CDR1 MNHEY and CDR2 SVGAGI. The chain's CDR3 is CASKRIRDGYTF. As DNA, the CDR3 is TGTGCCAGCAAACGGATACGGGACGGCTACACCTTC.

This clonotype turned up a few times. The chain has TRBV20-1 and TRBJ1-3, with D hard to call. V dropped 4 bases and J dropped 1 base, with 11 bases sitting between them. Germline V gene lookup returns CDR1 DFQATT and CDR2 SNEGSKA (reference sequence). The CDR3 has 14 amino acids. CDR3 in amino acids: CSATGRQSGNTIYF. In DNA form, the CDR3 reads TGCAGTGCTACAGGACGCCAGTCTGGAAACACCATATATTTT.

This clonotype was recorded a few times. The rearrangement joins TRBV9 to TRBJ1-1, with no clear D. This CDR3 has 12 residues. Trimming removed 3 bases from V and 8 bases from J, with 11 bases in between. CDR1 is SGDLS and CDR2 is YYNGEE in the germline V gene. The CDR3: CASSGTREEAFF. DNA of the CDR3: TGTGCCAGCAGCGGCACGAGGGAAGAAGCTTTCTTT. Full variable domain (remainder filled in from reference TRBV9 and TRBJ1-1): DSGVTQTPKHLITATGQRVTLRCSPRSGDLSVYWYQQSLDQGLQFLIQYYNGEERAKGNILERFSAQQFPDLHSELNLSSLELGDSALYFCASSGTREEAFFGQGTRLTVV.

The chain joins TRBV2 to TRBJ2-7; D unclear. Germline values: CDR1 SNHLY, CDR2 FYNNEI. V lost 7 bases to trimming and J lost 0 bases, with 13 bases between them. The CDR3 extends over 14 amino acids. The chain's CDR3 is CASKESRNSYEQYF. The CDR3 DNA is TGTGCCAGCAAAGAAAGCCGAAACTCCTACGAGCAGTACTTC.

This clonotype was recorded a few times. The chain carries TRBV5-1 and TRBJ1-1; 7 bases match TRBD1. This CDR3 is 14 amino acids long. V gave up 8 bases and J gave up 8 bases; unmatched junction bases: 15. Germline values: CDR1 SGHRS, CDR2 YFSETQ. This chain's CDR3 is CASRTGGNPLEAFF. The CDR3 nucleotides are TGCGCCAGTCGGACAGGCGGTAACCCCTTAGAAGCTTTCTTT.

This clonotype was found a few times. This chain's CDR3 is CSVEVDTTNEKLFF. CDR3 nucleotide sequence: TGCAGCGTTGAAGTAGATACAACTAATGAAAAACTGTTTTTT. The J gene is TRBJ1-4, the V gene TRBV29-1; D not certain. The CDR3 runs to 14 residues. V was cut by 1 base and J by 0 bases, with 6 bases left in between. From germline, CDR1 is SQVTM and CDR2 ANQGSEA.

The chain has TRBV12-3 or TRBV12-4 and TRBJ2-7; a possible D gene is TRBD1 (6 bases). The CDR3 is 14 amino acids. Trimming took off 5 bases at V and 2 bases at J, with 13 bases between the two ends. CDR3 nucleotides: TGTGCCAGCAGTACCCGGGACATAGCCTACGAGCAGTACTTC. Protein product: CASSTRDIAYEQYF.

This clonotype was seen at least ten times. The chain couples TRBV7-9 to TRBJ2-7; 8 nucleotides align to TRBD2. The V gene's germline CDR1 is SEHNR and CDR2 FQNEAQ (reference sequence). V dropped 5 bases and J dropped 5; count of bases not matched to a gene: 14. CDR3 size: 16 residues. For the CDR3, the DNA is TGTGCCAGCAGCCCATCAAGAGGGCTAGCGGGCGACGAGCAGTACTTC. The encoded protein is CASSPSRGLAGDEQYF.

The chain is built from TRBV7-6 and TRBJ2-7, with D maybe TRBD2 (5 bases). The CDR3 is 15 amino acids. The V end was cut by 7 bases, the J end by 0 bases, with 16 bases between. Germline V CDR1 and CDR2: SGHVS, FNYEAQ. CDR3 loop: CASTLDSRSSYEQYF. The CDR3 nucleotides are TGTGCCAGCACCTTGGACTCCAGGAGCTCCTACGAGCAGTACTTC.

The chain has TRBV6-2 or TRBV6-3 and TRBJ1-2; D is ambiguous. The V end lost 9 bases, the J end lost 4 bases, and 9 bases lay between the germline ends. CDR3 size: 11 residues. From germline, CDR1 is MNHEY and CDR2 SVGEGT. The CDR3 region has the DNA TGTGCCAGTGTAGGGAGCTATGGCTACACCTTC. Translation: CASVGSYGYTF.

The V call is TRBV29-1, the J call TRBJ2-1; D unclear. The CDR3 sequence is 15 residues long. Germline values: CDR1 SQVTM, CDR2 ANQGSEA. Trimming removed 6 bases at V and 1 base at J, with 16 bases between. The DNA of the CDR3 is TGCAGCGTCGATCCCTCATTCAGGTCCTACAATGAGCAGTTCTTC. Translated: CSVDPSFRSYNEQFF.

In this sample, this clonotype turned up a few times. The chain is built from TRBV28 and TRBJ2-7; D is ambiguous. The CDR3 spans 13 residues. Germline CDR1 is MDHEN and CDR2 is SYDVKM. With 3 bases removed from V and 0 bases from J, the gap between germline ends came to 6 bases. The CDR3 protein is CASSFQHSYEQYF. In DNA, the CDR3 is TGTGCCAGCAGTTTTCAGCACTCCTACGAGCAGTACTTC.

This chain links TRBV5-6 with TRBJ2-5; 9 positions agree with TRBD2. The CDR3 totals 17 residues. CDR1 and CDR2 from the germline V gene are SGHDT and YYEEEE. The trim removed 0 bases at V and 7 bases at J, leaving 13 bases unmatched. This CDR3 is CASSLVASGNLGGTQYF. The CDR3 DNA follows: TGTGCCAGCAGCTTGGTGGCTAGCGGGAATCTGGGGGGGACCCAGTACTTC.

This chain connects TRBV7-3 to TRBJ2-5; TRBD2 aligns across 7 bases. CDR3 length equals 13 residues. The V and J ends lost 8 bases and 1 base, in that order; junction bases with no gene match: 4. CDR1 is SGHTA, CDR2 FQGTGA, per germline. CDR3 sequence reads: CASSGGFQETQYF. The CDR3 nucleotides read TGTGCCAGCTCCGGGGGGTTCCAAGAGACCCAGTACTTC. Full variable domain (rest looked up from reference TRBV7-3 and TRBJ2-5): GAGVSQTPSNKVTEKGKYVELRCDPISGHTALYWYRQSLGQGPEFLIYFQGTGAADDSGLPNDRFFAVRPEGSVSTLKIQRTERGDSAVYLCASSGGFQETQYFGPGTRLLVL.

This clonotype has a handful of counts. The chain joins TRBV29-1 to TRBJ1-2; D gene ambiguous. The CDR3 length is 15 residues. V lost 0 bases to trimming and J lost 4 bases, with 15 bases between them. Germline V gives CDR1 SQVTM, CDR2 ANQGSEA. CDR3 region: CSVEDLGFQPYGYTF. The CDR3 nucleotides are TGCAGCGTTGAAGATTTGGGGTTCCAGCCCTATGGCTACACCTTC.